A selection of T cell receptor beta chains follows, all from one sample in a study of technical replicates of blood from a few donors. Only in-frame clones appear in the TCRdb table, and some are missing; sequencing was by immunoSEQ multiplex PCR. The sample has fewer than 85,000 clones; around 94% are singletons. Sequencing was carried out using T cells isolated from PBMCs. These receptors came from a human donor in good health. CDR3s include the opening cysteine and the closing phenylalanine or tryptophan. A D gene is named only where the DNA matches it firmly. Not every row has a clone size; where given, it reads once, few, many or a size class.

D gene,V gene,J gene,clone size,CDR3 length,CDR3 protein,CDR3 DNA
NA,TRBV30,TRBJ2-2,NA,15,CAWAFTTTNTGELFF,TGTGCCTGGGCGTTTACTACTACGAACACCGGGGAGCTGTTTTTT
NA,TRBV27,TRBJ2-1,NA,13,CASSLVAGVEQFF,TGTGCCAGCAGTTTAGTGGCAGGGGTTGAGCAGTTCTTC
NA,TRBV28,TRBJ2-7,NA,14,CASSFETGSYEQYF,TGTGCCAGCAGTTTTGAAACCGGGTCCTACGAGCAGTACTTC
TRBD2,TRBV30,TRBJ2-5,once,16,CAWSVGQRGFQETQYF,TGTGCCTGGAGTGTAGGCCAGCGGGGTTTCCAAGAGACCCAGTACTTC
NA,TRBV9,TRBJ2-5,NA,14,CASGTGDFQETQYF,TGTGCCAGCGGCACAGGAGATTTCCAAGAGACCCAGTACTTC
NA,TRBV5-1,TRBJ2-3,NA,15,CASSLGAWNADTQYF,TGCGCCAGCAGCTTGGGGGCGTGGAACGCAGATACGCAGTATTTT
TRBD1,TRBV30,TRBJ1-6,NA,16,CAWTAPRQGESSPLHF,TGTGCCTGGACCGCACCCCGACAGGGTGAGAGTTCACCCCTCCACTTT
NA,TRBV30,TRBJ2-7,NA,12,CAWSTSSYEQYF,TGTGCCTGGAGTACATCCTCCTACGAGCAGTACTTC
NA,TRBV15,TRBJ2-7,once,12,CATSPNSYEQYF,TGTGCCACCAGCCCAAACTCCTACGAGCAGTACTTC
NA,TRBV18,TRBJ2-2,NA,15,CASSPGGTGTGELFF,TGTGCCAGCTCACCAGGCGGGACCGGCACCGGGGAGCTGTTTTTT
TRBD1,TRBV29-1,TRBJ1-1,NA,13,CSAETGVNTEAFF,TGCAGCGCTGAGACAGGGGTGAACACTGAAGCTTTCTTT
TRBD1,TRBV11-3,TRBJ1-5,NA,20,CASSLGDTGQEGKGNQPQHF,TGTGCCAGCAGCTTAGGGGACACTGGACAGGAAGGGAAGGGCAATCAGCCCCAGCATTTT
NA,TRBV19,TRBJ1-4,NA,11,CASSTRGELFF,TGTGCCAGTAGTACCCGGGGGGAACTGTTTTTT
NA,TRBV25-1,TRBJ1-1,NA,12,CASDPGDTEAFF,TGTGCCAGCGACCCAGGGGACACTGAAGCTTTCTTT
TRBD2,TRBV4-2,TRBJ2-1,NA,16,CASSQVLSGSTNEQFF,TGTGCCAGCAGCCAAGTTCTCAGCGGGAGCACCAATGAGCAGTTCTTC
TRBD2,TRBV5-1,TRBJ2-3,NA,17,CASSPRVAGIFTDTQYF,TGCGCCAGCAGCCCTCGGGTAGCGGGAATTTTTACAGATACGCAGTATTTT
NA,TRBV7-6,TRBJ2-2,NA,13,CASSPVGAGELFF,TGTGCCAGCAGCCCCGTAGGAGCCGGGGAGCTGTTTTTT
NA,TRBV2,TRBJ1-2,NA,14,CASSATAQIYGYTF,TGTGCCAGCAGTGCCACCGCACAGATCTATGGCTACACCTTC
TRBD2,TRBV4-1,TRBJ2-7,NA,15,CASSGGLAGIYEQYF,TGCGCCAGCAGCGGTGGCCTAGCGGGGATCTACGAGCAGTACTTC
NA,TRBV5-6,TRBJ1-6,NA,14,CASTAGGYNSPLHF,TGTGCCAGCACCGCCGGGGGTTATAATTCACCCCTCCACTTT
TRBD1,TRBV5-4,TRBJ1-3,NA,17,CASSAFPGQGTGNTIYF,TGTGCCAGCAGCGCATTTCCGGGACAGGGGACTGGAAACACCATATATTTT
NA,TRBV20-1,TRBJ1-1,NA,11,CSVRGSPEAFF,TGCAGTGTTCGCGGCAGCCCTGAAGCTTTCTTT
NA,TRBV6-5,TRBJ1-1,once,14,CASSYSAPNTEAFF,TGTGCCAGCAGTTACTCGGCACCAAACACTGAAGCTTTCTTT
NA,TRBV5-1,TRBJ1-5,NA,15,CASSLATGSNQPQHF,TGCGCCAGCAGCTTGGCCACAGGGAGCAATCAGCCCCAGCATTTT
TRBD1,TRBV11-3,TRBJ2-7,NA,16,CASSPSSGQGSYEQYF,TGTGCCAGCAGCCCGTCTTCGGGACAGGGGTCCTACGAGCAGTACTTC
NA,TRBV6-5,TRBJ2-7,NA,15,CASSYRLDSSYEQYF,TGTGCCAGCAGTTACCGACTAGATAGCTCCTACGAGCAGTACTTC
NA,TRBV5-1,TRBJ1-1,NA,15,CASSLVTAGNTEAFF,TGCGCCAGCAGCTTGGTAACGGCGGGGAACACTGAAGCTTTCTTT
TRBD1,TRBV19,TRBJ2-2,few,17,CASSDSWDRGRNGELFF,TGTGCCAGTAGTGATTCGTGGGACAGGGGGCGGAACGGGGAGCTGTTTTTT
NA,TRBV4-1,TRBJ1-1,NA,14,CASSHNGLAPEAFF,TGCGCCAGCAGCCATAATGGGTTAGCTCCTGAAGCTTTCTTT
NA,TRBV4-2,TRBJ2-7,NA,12,CASSQGSHEQYF,TGTGCCAGCAGCCAAGGGAGCCACGAGCAGTACTTC
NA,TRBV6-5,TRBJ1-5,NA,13,CASSYRGYQPQHF,TGTGCCAGCAGTTACCGGGGTTATCAGCCCCAGCATTTT
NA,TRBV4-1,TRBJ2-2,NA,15,CASSLRDIGAGELFF,TGCGCCAGCAGCCTCCGGGACATCGGGGCCGGGGAGCTGTTTTTT
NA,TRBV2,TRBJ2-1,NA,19,CASSRGEGTGGGSYNEQFF,TGTGCCAGCAGCAGGGGAGAAGGCACGGGGGGAGGCTCCTACAATGAGCAGTTCTTC
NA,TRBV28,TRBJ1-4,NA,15,CASSSGGHLNEKLFF,TGTGCCAGCAGTTCTGGGGGACATTTGAATGAAAAACTGTTTTTT
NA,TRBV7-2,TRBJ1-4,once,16,CASSLRGGTTNEKLFF,TGTGCCAGCAGCCTCAGAGGAGGGACAACTAATGAAAAACTGTTTTTT
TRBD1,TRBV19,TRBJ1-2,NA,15,CASRVSQGGSYGYTF,TGTGCCAGTAGGGTCTCCCAGGGGGGTAGCTATGGCTACACCTTC
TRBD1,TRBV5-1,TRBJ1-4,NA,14,CASGQGDINEKLFF,TGCGCCAGCGGACAGGGGGACATTAATGAAAAACTGTTTTTT
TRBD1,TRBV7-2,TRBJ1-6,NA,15,CASSLGQPSNSPLHF,TGTGCCAGCAGCTTGGGACAGCCTTCTAATTCACCCCTCCACTTT
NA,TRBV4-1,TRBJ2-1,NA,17,CASSQDGRLQSYNEQFF,TGCGCCAGCAGCCAAGACGGTAGACTCCAATCTTACAATGAGCAGTTCTTC
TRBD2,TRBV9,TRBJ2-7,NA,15,CASSVGGGGSYEQYF,TGTGCCAGCAGCGTAGGGGGGGGAGGGAGCTACGAGCAGTACTTC
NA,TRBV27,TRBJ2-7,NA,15,CASSSLQGRVREQYF,TGTGCCAGCAGTTCACTACAGGGAAGAGTCCGCGAGCAGTACTTC
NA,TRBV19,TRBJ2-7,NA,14,CASSSSGSSYEQYF,TGTGCCAGTAGTTCTTCAGGTAGCTCCTACGAGCAGTACTTC
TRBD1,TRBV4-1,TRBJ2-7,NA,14,CASRIRQGPYEQYF,TGCGCCAGCAGAATACGACAGGGCCCCTACGAGCAGTACTTC
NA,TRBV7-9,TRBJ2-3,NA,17,CASTHPGYRENTDTQYF,TGTGCCAGCACCCACCCCGGGTACAGGGAAAACACAGATACGCAGTATTTT
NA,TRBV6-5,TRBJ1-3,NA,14,CASRKGQAGNTIYF,TGTGCCAGCCGGAAGGGGCAAGCGGGAAACACCATATATTTT
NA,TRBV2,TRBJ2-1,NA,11,CASSDYNEQFF,TGTGCCAGCAGTGATTATAATGAGCAGTTCTTC